The rows below give T cell receptor beta chains drawn from one sample of a study of CD8 T cells in Susac syndrome. TCRdb re-analysed the immunoSEQ multiplex PCR reads in MiXCR, keeping a single row per CDR3 protein. This sample yields about 250,000 distinct CDR3 sequences, of which around 95% are seen a single time; about 0.07% belongs to the top ten. The sequencing input was CD4+ T cells from PBMCs. The origin of the receptors is a human donor with multiple sclerosis. The conserved cysteine and the conserved F or W are not part of the CDR3 here.

j_call: TRBJ2-5
v_call: TRBV3-1
cdr3_aa: ASSQVRLAGGSRETQY

j_call: TRBJ1-1
v_call: TRBV7-9
cdr3_aa: AISGRVNTEAF

j_call: TRBJ2-1
v_call: TRBV20-1
cdr3_aa: SARDHRGTSGRLGYNEQF

j_call: TRBJ2-6
v_call: TRBV4-1
cdr3_aa: ASSPVVTGANVLT

j_call: TRBJ1-5
v_call: TRBV20-1
cdr3_aa: SARDLRDSIYSNQPQH

j_call: TRBJ1-2
v_call: TRBV29-1
cdr3_aa: SVQGVGGYT

j_call: TRBJ1-1
v_call: TRBV29-1
cdr3_aa: SALTGRLNTEAF

j_call: TRBJ1-1
v_call: TRBV28
cdr3_aa: AGRGGADLEAF

j_call: TRBJ2-7
v_call: TRBV7-2
cdr3_aa: ASSLGGSTYEQY

j_call: TRBJ1-1
v_call: TRBV20-1
cdr3_aa: SASPMGRRDTEAF